The 27 T cell receptor beta chains below all came from one sample that was sequenced in a study of T cell repertoires in ileal Crohn's disease. TCRdb keeps only in-frame clones here, not all; method: immunoSEQ multiplex PCR. The top ten hold about 9.2% of the sample, which has about 6,600 clones, roughly 78% seen once. The sequencing sample was made of ileal tissue. The receptors were sampled from an adult with Crohn's disease.

The chain has TRBV6-1 and TRBJ1-5; 8 bases are shared with TRBD1. V was pared by 4 bases and J by 3 bases, with 8 bases of the junction left unmatched. The CDR3 extends over 16 amino acids. Germline loops: CDR1 MNHNS, CDR2 SASEGT. The CDR3 coding sequence is TGTGCCAGCAGTGTTTCGGACAGGGTGAACAATCAGCCCCAGCATTTT. It codes for CASSVSDRVNNQPQHF.

A word on this clone: Other nucleotide sequences in the sample specify the same CDR3. The V and J genes are TRBV6-6 and TRBJ2-7, with D possibly TRBD1 on 6 matching bases. This CDR3 region has 13 residues. Germline values: CDR1 MNHNY, CDR2 SVGAGI (reference sequence). The V end was cut by 2 bases, the J end by 3 bases, with 8 bases between. The CDR3 coding sequence is TGTGCCAGCAGTTACCTAGGGGGCTACGAGCAGTACTTC. It encodes CASSYLGGYEQYF.

V and J are TRBV7-2 and TRBJ1-5; 7 positions match TRBD1. The CDR3 contains 17 residues. Germline CDR1 and CDR2: SGHTA and FQGNSA. The J segment lost 2 bases and the V segment lost 6 bases, leaving 13 bases of the junction unmatched. The CDR3 region has the DNA TGTGCCAGCAGTTTGGTCCCCCCCGGACAGGGCAATCAGCCCCAGCATTTT. Its translation is CASSLVPPGQGNQPQHF.

The V call is TRBV4-3, the J call TRBJ1-2; D is uncertain. Germline V CDR1 and CDR2: LGHNA, YSLEER. V shed 0 bases and J shed 4 bases, with 9 bases lying between them. CDR3 size: 14 residues. CDR3 in DNA: TGCGCCAGCAGCCAAGATACCCACAGCTATGGCTACACCTTC. Translation: CASSQDTHSYGYTF.

Only one count was recorded for this clone. The chain joins TRBV4-2 to TRBJ1-1; D remains ambiguous. The CDR3 has 12 amino acids. Trimming stripped 0 bases from V and 10 bases from J, with 9 bases between. Germline CDR1 and CDR2: LGHNA and YNFKEQ. In DNA form, the CDR3 reads TGTGCCAGCAGCCAAGATTCCCCGGGAGCTTTCTTT. Its translation is CASSQDSPGAFF.

V is TRBV5-6 and J is TRBJ1-6; D ambiguous. The CDR3 has 13 residues. CDR1 SGHDT and CDR2 YYEEEE come from the germline V gene. The CDR3 region has the DNA TGTGCTTCCACCGGGTCAGCAAGCTCACCCCTCCACTTT. Its translation: CASTGSASSPLHF.

The CDR3 loop reads CASSLGQGAGGYTF. The CDR3 coding sequence is TGTGCCAGCAGCTTAGGACAGGGGGCTGGCGGCTACACCTTC. This rearrangement joins TRBV7-6 to TRBJ1-2, with 10 bases aligning to TRBD1. V was pared by 1 base and J by 8 bases, with 4 bases of the junction left unmatched. CDR1 is SGHVS, CDR2 FNYEAQ, per germline. There are 14 residues in the CDR3.

CDR3 amino acids: CASSTGQGTDTQYF. In nucleotides, the CDR3 is TGCGCCAGCAGCACCGGACAGGGGACAGATACGCAGTATTTT. This rearrangement joins TRBV5-1 to TRBJ2-3, with 9 nucleotides matching TRBD1. This CDR3 region has 14 residues. Germline V lookup: CDR1 SGHRS, CDR2 YFSETQ. V lost 4 bases and J lost 3; bases outside the gene matches: 3.

This clone was counted once. The J gene is TRBJ2-2, the V gene TRBV7-8, with 10 bases lining up with TRBD1. CDR1 SGHVS and CDR2 FQNEAQ come from the germline V gene. With 6 bases clipped from V and 6 bases from J, the junction kept 16 bases outside the gene matches. The CDR3 has 18 amino acids. The CDR3 DNA reads as TGTGCCAGCAGTTTAATCCTTCCCGGGACAGGGGTTGCCGGGGAGCTGTTTTTT. Residues: CASSLILPGTGVAGELFF.

The rearrangement uses TRBV28 and TRBJ1-2, with 7 bases lining up with TRBD1. Germline V gene lookup returns CDR1 MDHEN and CDR2 SYDVKM. The CDR3 is made up of 15 amino acids. The J segment lost 0 bases and the V segment lost 6 bases, leaving 7 bases of the junction unmatched. The CDR3 sequence: CASREGARANYGYTF. CDR3 DNA: TGTGCCAGCAGGGAGGGGGCAAGGGCTAACTATGGCTACACCTTC.

This clone is deemed medium-sized. This chain uses TRBV4-3 with TRBJ1-2, with TRBD1 identical over 9 bases. The junction had 6 bases not matched to a gene; V was cut back by 0 bases and J by 7 bases. The CDR3 length is 15 residues. CDR1 and CDR2 from the germline V gene are LGHNA and YSLEER. The CDR3 bases are TGCGCCAGCAGCCAAGAAATACAGGGGGCGTTTGGCTACACCTTC. Its translation: CASSQEIQGAFGYTF.

This clone was observed a few times. This rearrangement joins TRBV25-1 to TRBJ2-7, with TRBD1 matching 9 bases. The CDR3 loop spans 16 amino acids. Germline loops: CDR1 MGHDK, CDR2 SYGVNS. After removal of 4 bases from V and 5 bases from J, the junction contained 12 bases not matched to a gene. CDR3 in amino acids: CASSGTQGALGHEQYF. CDR3 DNA sequence: TGTGCCAGCAGTGGAACACAGGGGGCGCTTGGTCACGAGCAGTACTTC.

The chain carries TRBV18 and TRBJ2-7, with 12 bases aligning to TRBD1. The CDR3 has 14 residues. V lost 3 bases and J lost 6; bases outside the gene matches: 3. Germline CDR1 reads KGHSH; CDR2 reads LQKENI. CDR3 coding DNA: TGTGCCAGCTCACCCGGGACAGGGGGCTTCGAGCAGTACTTC. The encoded protein is CASSPGTGGFEQYF. Using reference TRBV18 and TRBJ2-7 for the parts outside the CDR3, the full variable domain is NAGVMQNPRHLVRRRGQEARLRCSPMKGHSHVYWYRQLPEEGLKFMVYLQKENIIDESGMPKERFSAEFPKEGPSILRIQQVVRGDSAAYFCASSPGTGGFEQYFGPGTRLTVT.

The chain joins TRBV9 to TRBJ2-3; TRBD1 matches at 8 bases. The CDR3 length is 17 residues. CDR1 SGDLS and CDR2 YYNGEE come from the germline V gene. J gave up 2 bases and V 1 base, and 9 bases lay outside the gene matches. Written as DNA, the CDR3 is TGTGCCAGCAGCGTAACGACAGGGGCAGGGTCCACAGATACGCAGTATTTT. It specifies CASSVTTGAGSTDTQYF.

This sequence joins TRBV19 and TRBJ2-5, with 7 bases matching TRBD1. With 4 bases clipped from V and 1 base from J, the junction kept 0 bases outside the gene matches. Germline lookup yields CDR1 LNHDA and CDR2 SQIVND (reference sequence). The CDR3 extends over 13 amino acids. The CDR3 sequence: CASSRDSQETQYF. As DNA, the CDR3 is TGTGCCAGTAGTAGGGACAGCCAAGAGACCCAGTACTTC.

This clone appeared a few times. The CDR3 sequence: CASSSLPGRPTEAFF. The CDR3 coding sequence is TGTGCCAGCAGTTCCCTCCCGGGGAGGCCCACTGAAGCTTTCTTT. J is TRBJ1-1 and V is TRBV6-5; D gene unclear. V was cut by 4 bases and J by 4 bases, with 16 bases left in between. Germline CDR1 is MNHEY and CDR2 is SVGAGI. This CDR3 comprises 15 residues.

The chain carries TRBV7-6 and TRBJ2-7; 10 bases match TRBD1. Germline CDR1 reads SGHVS; CDR2 reads FNYEAQ. The length of the CDR3 is 16 residues. The J segment lost 4 bases and the V segment lost 5 bases, leaving 11 bases of the junction unmatched. CDR3 coding DNA: TGTGCCAGCAGCCCAGCTGGTTGGGGACAGGGGTACGAGCAGTACTTC. The encoded protein is CASSPAGWGQGYEQYF.

The rearrangement links TRBV5-1 to TRBJ1-1; D is perhaps TRBD1 (5 bases). Trimming stripped 0 bases from V and 6 bases from J, with 18 bases between. Germline V lookup: CDR1 SGHRS, CDR2 YFSETQ. This CDR3 has 16 amino acids. CDR3 amino acids: CASSLALARANAEAFF. CDR3 in DNA: TGCGCCAGCAGCTTGGCCTTGGCCAGGGCTAACGCTGAAGCTTTCTTT.

This clone was seen just once. J is TRBJ2-5 and V is TRBV11-2; D possibly corresponds to TRBD1 (6 bases). Trimming stripped 5 bases from V and 5 bases from J, with 12 bases between. The CDR3 is 13 amino acids. CDR1 is SGHAT and CDR2 is FQNNGV in the germline V gene. CDR3 loop: CASSQGHRETQYF. The CDR3 DNA sequence: TGTGCCAGCAGCCAGGGACATCGGGAGACCCAGTACTTC.

V gene TRBV28 combines with J gene TRBJ1-4; 10 bases are shared with TRBD1. The germline CDR1 and CDR2 sequences are MDHEN and SYDVKM. V was pared by 6 bases and J by 6 bases, with 4 bases of the junction left unmatched. This CDR3 spans 14 amino acids. The CDR3 region has the DNA TGTGCCAGCAGCACGACAGGGGGCCATGAAAAACTGTTTTTT. Translated: CASSTTGGHEKLFF.

The rearrangement uses TRBV6-1 and TRBJ2-5; 7 bases are shared with TRBD1. The CDR3 extends over 13 amino acids. Germline CDR1 MNHNS, CDR2 SASEGT. J was trimmed by 9 bases and V by 7 bases; bases with no gene match: 11. CDR3 in DNA: TGTGCCAGCACTGGGGACAGCTCTGAGGCCCAGTACTTC. It is translated as CASTGDSSEAQYF.

This clone was observed a handful of times. The chain uses TRBV5-1 and TRBJ1-1; D is unclear. The CDR3 consists of 13 residues. The germline gives CDR1 SGHRS, CDR2 YFSETQ. V shed 0 bases and J shed 11 bases, with 14 bases lying between them. The CDR3 reads CASSLVGNGWAFF. CDR3 in DNA: TGCGCCAGCAGCTTGGTCGGGAACGGATGGGCTTTCTTT.

The genes are TRBV6-1 and TRBJ2-6; D is perhaps TRBD1 (6 bases). The V end was cut by 6 bases, the J end by 0 bases, with 9 bases between. Germline lookup yields CDR1 MNHNS and CDR2 SASEGT. CDR3 length equals 15 residues. For the CDR3, the DNA is TGTGCCAGCAGAGCACAGGGCTCTGGGGCCAACGTCCTGACTTTC. It encodes CASRAQGSGANVLTF.

CDR3 amino acids: CASSYRQKGGELFF. The CDR3 DNA reads TGTGCCAGCAGTTATCGACAGAAAGGAGGGGAGCTGTTTTTT. The chain employs TRBV27 and TRBJ2-2, with D possibly matching TRBD1 (5 bases). Trimming cost V 4 bases and J 8 bases, with 14 bases left between them. Germline values: CDR1 MNHEY, CDR2 SMNVEV (reference sequence). The CDR3 spans 14 residues.

This chain connects TRBV7-8 to TRBJ1-1; 7 nucleotides match TRBD1. V shed 0 bases and J 5 bases; nucleotides not matched to a gene: 3. Germline CDR1 and CDR2: SGHVS and FQNEAQ. This CDR3 contains 14 residues. The CDR3 here is CASSLAARGTEAFF. The CDR3 DNA follows: TGTGCCAGCAGCTTAGCGGCCAGGGGGACTGAAGCTTTCTTT.

This clone was recorded only once. The V call is TRBV2, the J call TRBJ2-5; D unclear. V was clipped by 6 bases and J by 3 bases, with 11 bases between them. This CDR3 comprises 13 residues. The germline V gene encodes CDR1 SNHLY and CDR2 FYNNEI. The CDR3 nucleotides read TGTGCCAGCAGGGAGCCGGTAGAAGAGACCCAGTACTTC. Its protein product is CASREPVEETQYF.

V and J are TRBV30 and TRBJ1-1; 7 positions match TRBD1. Germline loops: CDR1 GTSNPN, CDR2 SVGIG (reference sequence). The CDR3 is 15 residues long. The trim removed 6 bases at V and 4 bases at J, leaving 14 bases unmatched. CDR3: CACPLKGASGTEAFF. CDR3 sequence (DNA): TGTGCCTGCCCACTAAAGGGGGCTTCAGGCACTGAAGCTTTCTTT. Full variable domain (missing parts from reference TRBV30 and TRBJ1-1): SQTIHQWPATLVQPVGSPLSLECTVEGTSNPNLYWYRQAAGRGLQLLFYSVGIGQISSEVPQNLSASRPQDRQFILSSKKLLLSDSGFYLCACPLKGASGTEAFFGQGTRLTVV.